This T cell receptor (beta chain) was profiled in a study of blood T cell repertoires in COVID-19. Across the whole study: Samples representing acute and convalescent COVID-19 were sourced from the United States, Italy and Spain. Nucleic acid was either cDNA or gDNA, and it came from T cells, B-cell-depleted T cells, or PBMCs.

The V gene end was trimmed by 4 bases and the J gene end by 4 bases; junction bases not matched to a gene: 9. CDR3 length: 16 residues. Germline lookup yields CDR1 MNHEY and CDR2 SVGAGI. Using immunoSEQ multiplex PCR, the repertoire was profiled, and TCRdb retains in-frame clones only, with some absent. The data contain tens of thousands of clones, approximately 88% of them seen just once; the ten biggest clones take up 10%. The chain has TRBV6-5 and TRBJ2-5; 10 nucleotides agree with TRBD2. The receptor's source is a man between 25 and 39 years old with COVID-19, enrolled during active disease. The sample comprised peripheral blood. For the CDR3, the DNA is TGTGCCAGCAGTTCCGCGCAAGCGGGAGGGTCAGAGACCCAGTACTTC. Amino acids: CASSSAQAGGSETQYF.